A single sample is the source of the 31 T cell receptor beta chains below, sequenced in a study of T cell responses to AZD1222 COVID-19 vaccine. The data were produced by immunoSEQ multiplex PCR, yet TCRdb's version contains in-frame clones alone and is incomplete. The table shows roughly 150,000 clones, with approximately 90% occurring only once. The starting material was peripheral blood, obtained 28 days after the second AZD1222 dose. All receptors come from an adult who received the AZD1222 COVID-19 vaccine.

This chain links TRBV3-1 (or the pseudogene TRBV3-2) with TRBJ2-5, with 10 positions matching TRBD2. The germline V gene has CDR1 LGHDT and CDR2 YNNKEL (reference sequence). The trim removed 4 bases at V and 5 bases at J, leaving 16 bases unmatched. The CDR3 spans 18 residues. CDR3 nucleotide sequence: TGTGCCAGCAGCCTCCGGCTAGCGGGAGTCCCGAGAGCCGAGACCCAGTACTTC. Its protein is CASSLRLAGVPRAETQYF.

The chain uses TRBV7-2 and TRBJ1-4; 7 bases fit TRBD1. Trimming at V came to 2 bases and at J to 17 bases, leaving 11 bases not matched to a gene. CDR1 is SGHTA and CDR2 is FQGNSA in the germline V gene. The CDR3 totals 13 residues. The CDR3, as DNA: TGTGCCAGCAGCTTAATCGGACAGGCCCCGGATTTTTTT. Its protein product is CASSLIGQAPDFF.

The chain has TRBV7-9 and TRBJ2-5; 13 nucleotides agree with TRBD2. This CDR3 has 17 amino acids. The ends lost 3 bases at V and 1 base at J; junction bases unmatched: 5. The V gene's germline CDR1 is SEHNR and CDR2 FQNEAQ (reference sequence). CDR3: CASSFFRTSGGQETQYF. Written as DNA, the CDR3 is TGTGCCAGCAGCTTCTTCCGGACTAGCGGGGGCCAAGAGACCCAGTACTTC.

J is TRBJ2-5 and V is TRBV18, with D perhaps TRBD2 (5 bases). CDR3 length: 13 amino acids. The germline V and J ends were trimmed by 5 bases and 5 bases, with 12 bases remaining between them. Germline CDR1 and CDR2: KGHSH and LQKENI. The CDR3 loop is CASSAGERETQYF. The CDR3 nucleotides are TGTGCCAGCTCAGCCGGGGAGAGGGAGACCCAGTACTTC. Variable domain in full (rest from reference TRBV18 and TRBJ2-5): NAGVMQNPRHLVRRRGQEARLRCSPMKGHSHVYWYRQLPEEGLKFMVYLQKENIIDESGMPKERFSAEFPKEGPSILRIQQVVRGDSAAYFCASSAGERETQYFGPGTRLLVL.

V usage is TRBV9 and J usage is TRBJ1-2, with 8 bases aligning to TRBD1. CDR3 size: 16 residues. Germline CDR1 is SGDLS and CDR2 is YYNGEE. The J segment lost 3 bases and the V segment lost 4 bases, leaving 11 bases of the junction unmatched. The CDR3 nucleotides are TGTGCCAGCAGCCCACGGGACAGGTTAGATGACTATGGCTACACCTTC. Amino acids: CASSPRDRLDDYGYTF.

This chain uses TRBV11-3 with TRBJ2-1; D possibly corresponds to TRBD2 (7 bases). Germline lookup yields CDR1 SGHNT and CDR2 YENEEA. The CDR3 covers 15 residues. Deletions cut 2 bases from V and 7 bases from J, with 15 bases between. The CDR3 DNA reads TGTGCCAGCAGCTTATTTACAGGGAGGGGGAATGAGCAGTTCTTC. Its translation is CASSLFTGRGNEQFF.

The chain couples TRBV11-2 to TRBJ2-1; D is possibly TRBD1 or TRBD2 (6 bases each). The CDR3 is 15 residues long. Germline V lookup: CDR1 SGHAT, CDR2 FQNNGV. The V and J ends lost 7 bases and 0 bases respectively, with 13 bases between them. For the CDR3, the DNA is TGTGCCAGCACTAGGGGGGACCTCTCCTACAATGAGCAGTTCTTC. This translates into CASTRGDLSYNEQFF.

The rearrangement links TRBV5-1 to TRBJ2-7; 7 bases are shared with TRBD1. CDR1 is SGHRS, CDR2 YFSETQ, per germline. The V and J ends lost 0 bases and 1 base, in that order; junction bases with no gene match: 4. This CDR3 is 15 amino acids long. CDR3 nucleotide sequence: TGCGCCAGCAGCTTGGTCGCAGGGGGTTCCTACGAGCAGTACTTC. Translation gives CASSLVAGGSYEQYF. Together with reference TRBV5-1 and TRBJ2-7, the CDR3 gives the full variable domain: KAGVTQTPRYLIKTRGQQVTLSCSPISGHRSVSWYQQTPGQGLQFLFEYFSETQRNKGNFPGRFSGRQFSNSRSEMNVSTLELGDSALYLCASSLVAGGSYEQYFGPGTRLTVT.

This rearrangement joins TRBV6-1 to TRBJ2-7, with TRBD2 matching 16 bases. Trimming removed 4 bases from V and 5 bases from J; junction bases left unmatched: 11. CDR1 is MNHNS and CDR2 is SASEGT in the germline V gene. The CDR3 contains 18 residues. Here the CDR3 reads CASSALPGTSGRGNEQYF. As DNA, the CDR3 is TGTGCCAGCAGTGCCTTGCCCGGGACTAGCGGGAGGGGGAACGAGCAGTACTTC.

The rearrangement uses TRBV7-2 and TRBJ1-1, with unresolved D. The V and J ends lost 3 bases and 4 bases respectively, with 12 bases between them. Germline-derived CDR1 and CDR2 are SGHTA and FQGNSA. CDR3 length equals 14 residues. In DNA form, the CDR3 reads TGTGCCAGCAGCTTTACAGCTACGGGCACTGAAGCTTTCTTT. Translation: CASSFTATGTEAFF.

The chain is built from TRBV7-2 and TRBJ1-5, with D perhaps matching TRBD1 (5 bases). From germline, CDR1 is SGHTA and CDR2 FQGNSA. The CDR3 length is 15 residues. The V gene lost 4 bases and the J gene lost 3 bases, with 13 bases spanning the gap. This chain's CDR3 is CASSSLGGVNQPQHF. In DNA, the CDR3 is TGTGCCAGCAGCTCTCTGGGAGGGGTCAATCAGCCCCAGCATTTT.

The V call is TRBV6-2 or TRBV6-3, the J call TRBJ2-7; 7 bases agree with TRBD1. Germline CDR1 MNHEY, CDR2 SVGEGT. Trimming at V came to 6 bases and at J to 0 bases, leaving 14 bases not matched to a gene. The CDR3 is 17 amino acids. The CDR3: CASSPQGRGFASYEQYF. As DNA, the CDR3 is TGTGCCAGCAGCCCACAGGGCAGGGGGTTTGCCTCCTACGAGCAGTACTTC.

The table lists this clone with a count of one. The chain carries TRBV29-1 and TRBJ2-1, with D possibly matching TRBD2 (5 bases). Per germline, CDR1 SQVTM and CDR2 ANQGSEA. Trimming pared 3 bases from V and 8 bases from J, leaving 14 bases between. This CDR3 is 13 amino acids long. The CDR3 DNA reads TGCAGCGTTGAGAGGGTTGTTAGAGATGAGCAGTTCTTC. Translating gives CSVERVVRDEQFF.

This clone has a single count. The genes are TRBV11-2 and TRBJ1-3; D unclear. Germline CDR1 is SGHAT and CDR2 is FQNNGV. This CDR3 has 14 residues. Trimming took off 5 bases at V and 2 bases at J, with 10 bases between the two ends. For the CDR3, the DNA is TGTGCCAGCAGCGCCGGGAGGACTGGAAACACCATATATTTT. Translating it yields CASSAGRTGNTIYF.

In nucleotides, the CDR3 is TGTGCCAGCAGTCCTCTCCCTGATCGGACACGCGGCTACACCTTC. It codes for CASSPLPDRTRGYTF. The rearrangement links TRBV27 to TRBJ1-2, with D maybe TRBD1 (5 bases). This CDR3 comprises 15 residues. Trimming pared 5 bases from V and 8 bases from J, leaving 21 bases between. The germline CDR1 and CDR2 sequences are MNHEY and SMNVEV (reference sequence).

V usage is TRBV28 and J usage is TRBJ2-7; perhaps D is TRBD1 or TRBD2 (5 bases each). Trimming took off 6 bases at V and 2 bases at J, with 14 bases between the two ends. CDR3 length: 14 amino acids. Germline V gene data show CDR1 as MDHEN and CDR2 as SYDVKM. CDR3 bases: TGTGCCAGCAGGAACGGGGACGGAACCTACGAGCAGTACTTC. Protein sequence: CASRNGDGTYEQYF.

In nucleotides, the CDR3 is TGTGCCAGCAGCCAAGCCGGGACTAGCGGGGGGTCCACCGGGGAGCTGTTTTTT. Protein: CASSQAGTSGGSTGELFF. This sequence joins TRBV4-2 and TRBJ2-2, with 15 bases that match TRBD2. Trimming removed 1 base from V and 4 bases from J; junction bases left unmatched: 4. Germline lookup yields CDR1 LGHNA and CDR2 YNFKEQ. The CDR3 has 18 amino acids.

The J gene is TRBJ1-3, the V gene TRBV12-3 or TRBV12-4; maybe TRBD1 (5 bases). The CDR3 length is 13 residues. The germline V and J ends were trimmed by 7 bases and 3 bases, with 10 bases remaining between them. The CDR3 sequence is CASTQGNGNTIYF. CDR3 bases: TGTGCCAGCACCCAGGGAAATGGAAACACCATATATTTT.

V and J are TRBV6-5 and TRBJ2-7, with a weak D call TRBD2 (5 bases). The germline V gene encodes CDR1 MNHEY and CDR2 SVGAGI. The CDR3 totals 14 residues. V lost 9 bases and J lost 0, with 15 bases in between. The CDR3 sequence is CASAGGSHSYEQYF. The CDR3 region has the DNA TGTGCCAGTGCCGGCGGGTCCCACTCCTACGAGCAGTACTTC.

This sequence joins TRBV28 and TRBJ1-2; TRBD1 might be the D (5 bases). This CDR3 is 14 amino acids long. Germline CDR1 MDHEN, CDR2 SYDVKM. Trimming removed 3 bases from V and 0 bases from J, with 8 bases in between. The CDR3 nucleotides are TGTGCCAGCAGTTTTGTCAGGGCTAACTATGGCTACACCTTC. It yields the protein CASSFVRANYGYTF.

A single count supports this clone. The chain recombines TRBV2 with TRBJ2-7, with a possible D match to TRBD1 (5 bases). V lost 3 bases, J lost 0 bases, and 15 bases lay in between. Germline V CDR1 and CDR2: SNHLY, FYNNEI. The CDR3 spans 16 residues. The CDR3 sequence is CASSDPAGYISYEQYF. Here the CDR3 DNA reads TGTGCCAGCAGTGACCCCGCAGGGTACATCTCCTACGAGCAGTACTTC.

The chain employs TRBV7-8 and TRBJ1-2; D unclear. Germline assignment: CDR1 SGHVS and CDR2 FQNEAQ. There are 13 residues in the CDR3. The ends were cut back, 5 bases at V and 8 bases at J, with 15 bases in the middle. For the CDR3, the DNA is TGTGCCAGCAGCCTGGGTGGGCCCTCCGGCTACACCTTC. Translation: CASSLGGPSGYTF.

The chain's CDR3 is CASSIGGWAGAHRNEQFF. As DNA, the CDR3 is TGTGCCAGTAGTATAGGAGGGTGGGCGGGGGCCCACAGGAATGAGCAGTTCTTC. V and J are TRBV19 and TRBJ2-1; TRBD2 is a possible D gene (7 bases). V lost 1 base, J lost 7 bases, and 23 bases lay in between. CDR3 size: 18 residues. Germline V gene lookup returns CDR1 LNHDA and CDR2 SQIVND (reference sequence).

The chain is built from TRBV7-8 and TRBJ2-1, with a weak D call TRBD2 (6 bases). V shed 1 base and J shed 0 bases, with 10 bases lying between them. Germline CDR1 SGHVS, CDR2 FQNEAQ. The CDR3 is made up of 16 amino acids. The CDR3 region is CASSLGGGTSYNEQFF. Written as DNA, the CDR3 is TGTGCCAGCAGCTTAGGGGGCGGGACCTCCTACAATGAGCAGTTCTTC.

The chain joins TRBV27 to TRBJ2-5; D is undetermined. The CDR3 loop spans 15 amino acids. V was shortened by 3 bases and J by 1 base, with 12 bases between the two germline ends. The V gene's germline CDR1 is MNHEY and CDR2 SMNVEV (reference sequence). The CDR3 spells CASSFYYGFQETQYF. CDR3 in DNA: TGTGCCAGCAGTTTTTATTATGGATTCCAAGAGACCCAGTACTTC.

The count of this clone is one. CDR3 sequence reads: CASSQGPGTSFSYEQYF. CDR3 sequence (DNA): TGCGCCAGCAGCCAAGGTCCCGGGACTTCCTTCTCCTACGAGCAGTACTTC. The rearrangement joins TRBV4-1 to TRBJ2-7, with a tentative D call TRBD2 (6 bases). The CDR3 has 17 residues. Germline lookup yields CDR1 MGHRA and CDR2 YSYEKL. With 1 base removed from V and 0 bases from J, the gap between germline ends came to 16 bases.

V and J are TRBV3-1 (or the pseudogene TRBV3-2) and TRBJ1-4; the D gene is possibly TRBD1 (6 bases). Between the trimmed V and J ends, which lost 5 bases and 6 bases, there was a span of 19 bases. The germline CDR1 and CDR2 sequences are LGHDT and YNNKEL (reference sequence). The CDR3 contains 16 residues. In DNA, the CDR3 is TGTGCCAGCAGCGCGCACTCACAGGGTGGGGATGAAAAACTGTTTTTT. It yields the protein CASSAHSQGGDEKLFF.

The gene calls are TRBV3-1 (or the pseudogene TRBV3-2) and TRBJ2-1; TRBD2 matches at 9 bases. Germline CDR1 is LGHDT and CDR2 is YNNKEL (reference sequence). The V and J ends lost 4 bases and 10 bases, in that order; junction bases with no gene match: 11. This CDR3 region has 15 residues. The chain's CDR3 is CASSPAGAGGGEQFF. CDR3 sequence (DNA): TGTGCCAGCAGCCCAGCAGGAGCGGGGGGAGGAGAGCAGTTCTTC.

The chain combines TRBV6-6 with TRBJ1-6; D not resolved. Germline V gives CDR1 MNHNY, CDR2 SVGAGI (reference sequence). This CDR3 contains 14 residues. Trimming removed 5 bases at V and 10 bases at J, with 15 bases between. Here the CDR3 reads CASSPDTDLSPLHF. The CDR3, as DNA: TGTGCCAGCAGTCCTGACACGGACCTCTCACCCCTCCACTTT.

V is TRBV5-1 and J is TRBJ2-3; TRBD2 aligns across 8 bases. J was trimmed by 3 bases and V by 0 bases; bases with no gene match: 3. There are 15 residues in the CDR3. CDR1 SGHRS and CDR2 YFSETQ come from the germline V gene. CDR3 in amino acids: CASSLGRGVTDTQYF. As DNA, the CDR3 is TGCGCCAGCAGCTTGGGGCGGGGGGTTACAGATACGCAGTATTTT. Complete variable domain (other parts from reference TRBV5-1 and TRBJ2-3): KAGVTQTPRYLIKTRGQQVTLSCSPISGHRSVSWYQQTPGQGLQFLFEYFSETQRNKGNFPGRFSGRQFSNSRSEMNVSTLELGDSALYLCASSLGRGVTDTQYFGPGTRLTVL.

This clone appeared a few times. V gene TRBV10-2 combines with J gene TRBJ2-1; no definite D call. Trimming took off 3 bases at V and 14 bases at J, with 11 bases between the two ends. This CDR3 is built from 11 residues. Germline V CDR1 and CDR2: WSHSY, SAAADI. CDR3: CASSDFLVEFF. As DNA, the CDR3 is TGCGCCAGCAGTGATTTCCTGGTGGAGTTCTTC.